This T cell receptor beta chain is from a study of T cell changes during pregnancy in multiple sclerosis. The germline gives CDR1 SGHRS, CDR2 YFSETQ. This CDR3 has 14 amino acids. V shed 3 bases and J shed 6 bases, with 12 bases lying between them. Clones were sequenced by immunoSEQ multiplex PCR, and TCRdb holds only the in-frame ones, with some missing. There are tens of thousands of clones in the sample; around 93% occur only once, and 0.9% to 1.2% lies in the top ten. The chain joins TRBV5-1 to TRBJ1-4; weak D call: TRBD1 (6 bases). This TCR was recovered from a female donor with multiple sclerosis, enrolled in a pregnancy study. The starting material was peripheral blood, obtained in the first trimester of pregnancy. This CDR3 reads CASSYRGGDEKLFF. DNA of the CDR3: TGCGCCAGCAGCTACAGAGGGGGGGATGAAAAACTGTTTTTT.